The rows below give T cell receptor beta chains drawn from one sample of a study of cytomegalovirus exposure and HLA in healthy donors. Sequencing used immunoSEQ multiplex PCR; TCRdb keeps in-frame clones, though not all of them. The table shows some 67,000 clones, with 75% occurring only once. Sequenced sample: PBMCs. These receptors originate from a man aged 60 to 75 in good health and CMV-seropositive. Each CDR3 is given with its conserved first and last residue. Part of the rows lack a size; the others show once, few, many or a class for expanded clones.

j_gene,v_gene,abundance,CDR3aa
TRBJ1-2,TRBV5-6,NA,CASSLGRVAYGYTF
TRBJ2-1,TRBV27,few,CASSSQIIGSGSSYNEQFF
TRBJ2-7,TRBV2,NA,CASEERGSTYEQYF
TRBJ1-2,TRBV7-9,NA,CASSPTLWTANYGYTF
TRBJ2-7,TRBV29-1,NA,CSVPRTGSFYEQYF
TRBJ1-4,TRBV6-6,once,CASSYPSATNEKLFF
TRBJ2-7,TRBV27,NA,CASTVSGGVGADEQYF
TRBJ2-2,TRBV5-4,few,CASSSRLGNTGELFF
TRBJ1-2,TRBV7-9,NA,CASSLSAQGANGYTF
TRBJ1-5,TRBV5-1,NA,CASSLVGGLEPQHF
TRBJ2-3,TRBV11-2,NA,CASSPRGGGGTDTQYF
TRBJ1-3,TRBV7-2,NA,CASSLAPTVSGNTIYF
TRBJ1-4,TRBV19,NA,CASSTGWSNEKLFF
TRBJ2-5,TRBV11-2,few,CASSRGGLPETQYF
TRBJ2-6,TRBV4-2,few,CASSPRDSGANVLTF
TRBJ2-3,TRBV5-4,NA,CASSFFGGTQYF
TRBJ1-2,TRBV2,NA,CAIDPRGRGDGYTF
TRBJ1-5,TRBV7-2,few,CASSLGTQGGQPQHF
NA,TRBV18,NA,CASSPSRRDRLDEQYF
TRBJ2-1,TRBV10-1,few,CASSESSRQFF
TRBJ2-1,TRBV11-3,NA,CASSLYNLGSYNEQFF
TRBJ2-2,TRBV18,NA,CASSHLAGELFF
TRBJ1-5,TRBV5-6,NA,CASSLQGAGQPQHF
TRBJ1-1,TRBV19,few,CASSMGLNTEAFF
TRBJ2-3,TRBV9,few,CASSVAPAGGTDTQYF
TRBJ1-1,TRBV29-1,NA,CSVLTGTATEAFF
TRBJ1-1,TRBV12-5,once,CASGLVRLVVEAFF
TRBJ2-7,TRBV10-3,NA,CAISEYRQISSYEQYF
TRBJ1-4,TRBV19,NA,CASSIVGTGGEKLFF
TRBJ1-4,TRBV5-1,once,CASSRQGGGEKLFF